These T cell receptor beta chains were read from a single sample in a study of technical replicates of blood from a handful of donors. Clones were sequenced by immunoSEQ multiplex PCR, and TCRdb holds only the in-frame ones, with some missing. Of tens of thousands of clones in the sample, 95% to 97% were seen once. What was sequenced was T cells isolated from PBMCs. Receptors were obtained from a human donor in good health. CDR3s include the opening cysteine and the closing phenylalanine or tryptophan. The D gene is left open where the match is weak. Size values are once, few and many counts, or a class for expanded clones, and some rows have none.

>.|TRBV10-3|TRBD1|TRBJ2-7
TGTGCCATCAGTGAGTTATGGACAGGGGGATACGAGCAGTACTTC
CAISELWTGGYEQYF
>.|TRBV4-1|.|TRBJ1-6
TGCGCCAGCAGCCAAGATTCTTTAGGCCCGAGGTCACCCCTCCACTTT
CASSQDSLGPRSPLHF
>.|TRBV9|.|TRBJ2-3
TGTGCCAGCAGCGCACGGAGGTCTTCTAGCACAGATACGCAGTATTTT
CASSARRSSSTDTQYF
>.|TRBV10-3|.|TRBJ1-2
TGTGCCATCAGTAATGACAATAACTATGGCTACACCTTC
CAISNDNNYGYTF
>.|TRBV27|TRBD2|TRBJ2-1
TGTGCCAGCAGTTTAAGAGGCGGGAGAAACAATGAGCAGTTCTTC
CASSLRGGRNNEQFF
>.|TRBV2|TRBD1|TRBJ1-2
TGTGCCAGCAGCCGGGACAGGGGTGCTAACTATGGCTACACCTTC
CASSRDRGANYGYTF
>.|TRBV18|TRBD2|TRBJ2-7
TGTGCCAGCTCACCAAGATTGGCGGGGGACTCCTACGAGCAGTACTTC
CASSPRLAGDSYEQYF
>.|TRBV9|TRBD1|TRBJ1-6
TGTGCCAGCAACCCGGGACAGGGGGCCTCCTATAATTCACCCCTCCACTTT
CASNPGQGASYNSPLHF
>.|TRBV10-2|.|TRBJ1-1
TGCGCCAGCAGTGACTGGACGGGAAAGGGTGGAGCTTTCTTT
CASSDWTGKGGAFF
>few|TRBV27|TRBD1|TRBJ1-6
TGTGCCAGCAGTTTCGAGGGACAGGGCCTCCACTTT
CASSFEGQGLHF
>.|TRBV5-1|TRBD1|TRBJ1-1
TGCGCCAGCAGCCCGACAGGGATGAACACTGAAGCTTTCTTT
CASSPTGMNTEAFF
>once|TRBV5-4|TRBD1|TRBJ1-1
TGTGCCAGCAGCTTGGCACAGGGGATGAGCACTGAAGCTTTCTTT
CASSLAQGMSTEAFF
>.|TRBV27|TRBD1|TRBJ2-7
TGTGCCAGCACTTCACAGGGGGCTAACGAGCAGTACTTC
CASTSQGANEQYF
>.|TRBV7-9|.|TRBJ1-2
TGTGCCAGCAGTCTCGCCGGGGACATCGGCTTTTCTAACTATGGCTACACCTTC
CASSLAGDIGFSNYGYTF
>.|TRBV28|.|TRBJ1-5
TGTGCCAGCCGTTTAATTCAGGGCACCAATCAGCCCCAGCATTTT
CASRLIQGTNQPQHF
>.|TRBV10-3|TRBD1|TRBJ2-1
TGTGCCATCAGTGAGCCGGACCAAAGGGGGCAAAACTACAATGAGCAGTTCTTC
CAISEPDQRGQNYNEQFF
>.|TRBV9|.|TRBJ2-2
TGTGCCAGCAAAGGGGTATTTTCCGGGGAGCTGTTTTTT
CASKGVFSGELFF
>.|TRBV6-5|.|TRBJ1-6
TGTGCCAGCAGTTACGGGGTGGGGCCTTATTCACCCCTCCACTTT
CASSYGVGPYSPLHF
>.|TRBV28|TRBD1|TRBJ1-5
TGTGCCAGCATTTCCGTAGATCGGACAGGGAGCAATCAGCCCCAGCATTTT
CASISVDRTGSNQPQHF
>.|TRBV6-5|TRBD2|TRBJ2-3
TGTGCCAGCAAAACGAGCGGGAGGGCCACAGATACGCAGTATTTT
CASKTSGRATDTQYF
>.|TRBV7-6|TRBD2|TRBJ2-7
TGTGCCAGCAGCTTGGGGACTAGCGGGAGCTACGAGCAGTACTTC
CASSLGTSGSYEQYF
>once|TRBV7-9|.|TRBJ2-5
TGTGCCAGCAGCTTAGAGGCAGGGTTAGAGACCCAGTACTTC
CASSLEAGLETQYF
>once|TRBV6-5|TRBD1|TRBJ1-4
TGTGCCAGCAGTTACTCCGGGACAGCTAATGAAAAACTGTTTTTT
CASSYSGTANEKLFF
>.|TRBV5-4|.|TRBJ1-5
TGTGCCAGCAGCCCCACGCCAGACAGTTTTAGCAATCAGCCCCAGCATTTT
CASSPTPDSFSNQPQHF
>.|TRBV6-4|.|TRBJ2-1
TGTGCCAGCAGTAGCAAGTCCCGCCCCGATGAGCAGTTCTTC
CASSSKSRPDEQFF
>.|TRBV5-1|TRBD1|TRBJ2-7
TGCGCCAGCACCGTTACCCTGGGACAGGGGACTTACGAGCAGTACTTC
CASTVTLGQGTYEQYF
>.|TRBV6-5|.|TRBJ2-4
TGTGCCAGCAATAGAGGCGGAGAAAACATTCAGTACTTC
CASNRGGENIQYF
>once|TRBV21-1|.|TRBJ2-2
TGTGCCAGCAGCTGTGACAGGGGGAACGACACCGGGGAGCTGTTTTTT
CASSCDRGNDTGELFF
>.|TRBV5-4|TRBD1|TRBJ1-1
TGTGCCAGCACCATGAGGGGGCGGGGTCTGAACACTGAAGCTTTCTTT
CASTMRGRGLNTEAFF
>.|TRBV27|.|TRBJ2-2
TGTGCCAGCACTTACAGACAGACGAACACCGGGGAGCTGTTTTTT
CASTYRQTNTGELFF
>.|TRBV19|TRBD1|TRBJ1-2
TGTGCCAGTAGTATCCTCACAGGGGGATCGTATGGCTACACCTTC
CASSILTGGSYGYTF
>few|TRBV4-2|TRBD2|TRBJ2-3
TGTGCCAGCAGCCAAGCTCTAGCGGGGGGCACAGATACGCAGTATTTT
CASSQALAGGTDTQYF
>.|TRBV29-1|.|TRBJ2-3
TGCAGCAAGGGGGGGCGCGAGGCAGATACGCAGTATTTT
CSKGGREADTQYF
>.|TRBV4-1|.|TRBJ2-1
TGCGCCAGCAGCCAAGTAGATTTGCAGTTCTTC
CASSQVDLQFF
>.|TRBV6-1|.|TRBJ2-2
TGTGCCAGCAGGTCAAACAGGGAGACCGGGGAGCTGTTTTTT
CASRSNRETGELFF
>.|TRBV7-6|TRBD1|TRBJ2-3
TGTGCCAGCAGCCCTATCCGAACAGGGGGCACAGATACGCAGTATTTT
CASSPIRTGGTDTQYF
>.|TRBV6-5|.|TRBJ2-7
TGTGCCAGCAGTTACTCCGTCGCCGGAGGCTACTACGAGCAGTACTTC
CASSYSVAGGYYEQYF
>.|TRBV28|TRBD1|TRBJ2-5
TGTGCCATCGGACAGGAACGGTACCAAGAGACCCAGTACTTC
CAIGQERYQETQYF
>.|TRBV5-1|TRBD2|TRBJ2-7
TGCGCCAGCAGCGATCGGGAGGGAGCCTACGAGCAGTACTTC
CASSDREGAYEQYF
>.|TRBV5-1|.|TRBJ2-3
TGCGCCAGCAGCTTGTACGGCGGGGACACAGATACGCAGTATTTT
CASSLYGGDTDTQYF
>.|TRBV25-1|.|TRBJ2-2
TGTGCCAGCCACCCCCAGGGGCGGGTCGGGGAGCTGTTTTTT
CASHPQGRVGELFF
>.|TRBV28|.|TRBJ2-7
TGTGCCAGCAGTTCGCCCCCTAGTTTATCCTACGAGCAGTACTTC
CASSSPPSLSYEQYF
>.|TRBV9|.|TRBJ2-1
TGTGCCAGCAGCGTAGATGGGACAACCATCTCCTACAATGAGCAGTTCTTC
CASSVDGTTISYNEQFF
>.|TRBV19|TRBD1|TRBJ2-7
TGTGCCAGTACCGACTCAGGGCAGGGGGCTTTCGAGCAGTACTTC
CASTDSGQGAFEQYF
>.|TRBV6-6|.|TRBJ2-1
TGTGCCAGCAGTCCCCAGGGTATCTACAATGAGCAGTTCTTC
CASSPQGIYNEQFF
>.|TRBV6-5|.|TRBJ2-7
TGTGCCAGCAGCTCTTCGGGAAAGGCCGCGGGCGAGCAGTACTTC
CASSSSGKAAGEQYF
>.|TRBV13|.|TRBJ2-2
TGTGCCAGCAGCTTATCAGGATTAGGAGGGGTCGGGGAGCTGTTTTTT
CASSLSGLGGVGELFF
>once|TRBV10-3|TRBD2|TRBJ2-3
TGTGCCATCAGTGAGTCTGGACTAGCGGGATCAGATACGCAGTATTTT
CAISESGLAGSDTQYF
>.|TRBV5-1|TRBD2|TRBJ2-1
TGCGCCAGCAGCCCCGGGGGGGCCCACAATGAGCAGTTCTTC
CASSPGGAHNEQFF
>.|TRBV28|.|TRBJ2-1
TGTGCCAGCAGTTTATCACCGGGTTCTAACAATGAGCAGTTCTTC
CASSLSPGSNNEQFF
>.|TRBV9|TRBD2|TRBJ2-1
TGTGCCAGCAGCGTACCCGGGACTAGCGGGGGGCCGCTCTCCTACAATGAGCAGTTCTTC
CASSVPGTSGGPLSYNEQFF
>.|TRBV19|.|TRBJ1-1
TGTGCCACCTCCCTTAAGGGAGACACTGAAGCTTTCTTT
CATSLKGDTEAFF
>.|TRBV28|.|TRBJ1-3
TGTGCCAGCACCCCATTGGGGCAGGGAGGTGGAAACACCATATATTTT
CASTPLGQGGGNTIYF
>.|TRBV7-2|TRBD1|TRBJ2-7
TGTGCCAGCAGCCCCTGGACAGGGGAATTCAACGAGCAGTACTTC
CASSPWTGEFNEQYF
>.|TRBV5-1|.|TRBJ2-4
TGCGCCAGCAGCTTGGCCGCTCTTGGGGGCCTAGCCAAAAACATTCAGTACTTC
CASSLAALGGLAKNIQYF